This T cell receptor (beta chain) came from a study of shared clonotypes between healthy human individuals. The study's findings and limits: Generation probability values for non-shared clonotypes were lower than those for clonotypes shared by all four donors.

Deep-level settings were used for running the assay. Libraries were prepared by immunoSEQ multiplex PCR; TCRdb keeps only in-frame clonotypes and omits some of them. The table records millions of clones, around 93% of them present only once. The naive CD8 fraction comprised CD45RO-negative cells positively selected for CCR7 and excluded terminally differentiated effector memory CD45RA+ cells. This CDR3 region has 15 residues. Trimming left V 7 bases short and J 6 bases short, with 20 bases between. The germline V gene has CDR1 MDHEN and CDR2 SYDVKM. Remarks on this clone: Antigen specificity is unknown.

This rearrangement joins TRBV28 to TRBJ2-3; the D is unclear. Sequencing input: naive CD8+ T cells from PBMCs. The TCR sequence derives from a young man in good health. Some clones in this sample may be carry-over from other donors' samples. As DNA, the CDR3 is TGTGCCAGCAACCCGGTCGGCAGGTCATTGGATACGCAGTATTTT. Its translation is CASNPVGRSLDTQYF. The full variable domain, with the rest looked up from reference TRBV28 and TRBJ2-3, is DVKVTQSSRYLVKRTGEKVFLECVQDMDHENMFWYRQDPGLGLRLIYFSYDVKMKEKGDIPEGYSVSREKKERFSLILESASTNQTSMYLCASNPVGRSLDTQYFGPGTRLTVL.